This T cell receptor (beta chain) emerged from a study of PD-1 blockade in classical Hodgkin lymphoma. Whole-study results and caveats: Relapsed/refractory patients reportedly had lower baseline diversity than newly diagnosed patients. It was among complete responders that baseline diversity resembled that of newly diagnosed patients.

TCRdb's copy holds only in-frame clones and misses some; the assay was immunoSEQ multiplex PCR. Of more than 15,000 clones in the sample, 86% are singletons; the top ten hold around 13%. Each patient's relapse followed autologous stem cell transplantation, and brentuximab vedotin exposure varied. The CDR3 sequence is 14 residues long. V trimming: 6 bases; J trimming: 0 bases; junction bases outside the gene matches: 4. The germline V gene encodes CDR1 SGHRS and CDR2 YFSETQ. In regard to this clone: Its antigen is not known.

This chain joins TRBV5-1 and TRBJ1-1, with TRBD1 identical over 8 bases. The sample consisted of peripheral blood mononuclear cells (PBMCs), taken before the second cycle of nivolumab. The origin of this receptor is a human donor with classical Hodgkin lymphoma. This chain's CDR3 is CASTRQGLNTEAFF. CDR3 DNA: TGCGCCAGCACTCGACAGGGGTTGAACACTGAAGCTTTCTTT. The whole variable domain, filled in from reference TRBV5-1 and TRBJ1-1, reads KAGVTQTPRYLIKTRGQQVTLSCSPISGHRSVSWYQQTPGQGLQFLFEYFSETQRNKGNFPGRFSGRQFSNSRSEMNVSTLELGDSALYLCASTRQGLNTEAFFGQGTRLTVV.